This TCR beta chain originates from a study of early T cells in non-severe SARS-CoV-2 infection. About the study: Investigators sequenced bulk RNA drawn from unsorted whole blood, and chains remained unpaired. Study results and limitations: VDJdb matching favored anti-spike CD8 responses, missing private and CD4 specificities.

Germline V CDR1 and CDR2: DFQATT, SNEGSKA (reference sequence). J lost 9 bases, V lost 0 bases, and 9 bases had no gene match. CDR3 length: 15 amino acids. Individual cDNA molecules carried attached unique molecular identifiers. From the 5' RACE reads, TCRdb called clonotypes with MiXCR, one entry per CDR3 protein. The sample has about 76,000 distinct CDR3 sequences, approximately 11% seen once; the top ten hold 4.7%. As for this clonotype: As yet, its antigen is unknown.

The rearrangement joins TRBV20-1 to TRBJ2-3; TRBD1 aligns across 10 bases. The source of this sequence is an adult who was a healthcare worker with PCR-confirmed SARS-CoV-2 infection or an uninfected control (not recorded which). Source material: whole blood. Here the CDR3 DNA reads TGCAGTGCTAGAGAGACGACAGGGGGCATAGGAACGCAGTATTTT. Encoded protein: CSARETTGGIGTQYF.